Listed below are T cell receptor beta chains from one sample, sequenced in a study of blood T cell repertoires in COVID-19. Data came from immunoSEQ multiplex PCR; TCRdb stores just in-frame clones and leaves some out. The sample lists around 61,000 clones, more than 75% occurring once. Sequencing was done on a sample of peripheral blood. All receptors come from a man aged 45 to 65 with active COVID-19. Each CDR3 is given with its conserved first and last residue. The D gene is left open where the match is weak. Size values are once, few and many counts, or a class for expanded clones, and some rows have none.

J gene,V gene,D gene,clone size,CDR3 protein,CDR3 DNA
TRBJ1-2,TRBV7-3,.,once,CASSLTGDNYGYTF,TGTGCCAGCAGCTTAACAGGGGATAACTATGGCTACACCTTC
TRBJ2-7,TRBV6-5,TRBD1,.,CASRLYRGDSYEQYF,TGTGCCAGCAGACTCTACAGGGGGGACTCCTACGAGCAGTACTTC
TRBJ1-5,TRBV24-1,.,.,CATSDSNQPQHF,TGTGCCACCAGTGACAGTAATCAGCCCCAGCATTTT
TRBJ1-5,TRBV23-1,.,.,CARDLGGKRVRAPQHF,TGCGCCAGGGACTTGGGAGGGAAGCGAGTAAGGGCGCCCCAGCATTTT
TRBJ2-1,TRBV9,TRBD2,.,CASSVATTSGNYNEQFF,TGTGCCAGCAGCGTAGCTACGACTAGCGGGAACTACAATGAGCAGTTCTTC
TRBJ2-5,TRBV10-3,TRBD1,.,CAISNSPGQGVQETQYF,TGTGCCATCAGTAATTCGCCGGGACAGGGGGTCCAAGAGACCCAGTACTTC
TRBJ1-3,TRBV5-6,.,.,CASSSPRGRNTIYF,TGTGCCAGCAGCTCCCCGCGAGGGCGAAACACCATATATTTT
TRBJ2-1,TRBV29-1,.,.,CSADGRGGSYNEQFF,TGCAGCGCGGATGGTAGGGGCGGCTCCTACAATGAGCAGTTCTTC
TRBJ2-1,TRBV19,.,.,CASSGRGYNEQFF,TGTGCCAGTAGCGGGAGAGGCTACAATGAGCAGTTCTTC
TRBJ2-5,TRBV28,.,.,CASSVKGETQYF,TGTGCCAGCAGTGTGAAGGGGGAGACCCAGTACTTC
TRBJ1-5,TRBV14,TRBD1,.,CASSRTGKRQPQHF,TGTGCCAGCAGCCGGACAGGGAAGAGGCAGCCCCAGCATTTT
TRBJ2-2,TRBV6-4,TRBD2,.,CASRREANTGELFF,TGTGCCAGCCGGCGGGAGGCCAACACCGGGGAGCTGTTTTTT
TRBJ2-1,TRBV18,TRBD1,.,CASSFSPGQGYEQFF,TGTGCCAGCTCATTCTCTCCGGGACAGGGCTATGAGCAGTTCTTC
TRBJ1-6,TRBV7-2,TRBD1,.,CASSLGGTGGNSPLHF,TGTGCCAGCAGCTTAGGGGGGACAGGGGGGAATTCACCCCTCCACTTT